These 25 T cell receptor beta chains were sequenced from one sample in a study of blood T cell repertoires in COVID-19. Profiled with immunoSEQ multiplex PCR; TCRdb holds only in-frame clones, not every one. The sample holds around 95,000 clones, approximately 90% seen once. The sequenced sample consisted of peripheral blood. These receptors were collected from a man between 45 and 60 years old with active COVID-19.

This sequence joins TRBV3-1 (or the pseudogene TRBV3-2) and TRBJ1-1; D remains unclear. Looked up from germline, CDR1 is LGHDT and CDR2 is YNNKEL (reference sequence). Trimming removed 1 base at V and 1 base at J, with 7 bases between. This CDR3 is built from 14 residues. CDR3 residues: CASSQVAPNTEAFF. The CDR3 DNA is TGTGCCAGCAGCCAAGTAGCCCCGAACACTGAAGCTTTCTTT.

The V and J genes are TRBV28 and TRBJ1-2; perhaps TRBD1 as D (6 bases). Germline lookup yields CDR1 MDHEN and CDR2 SYDVKM. V was shortened by 5 bases and J by 2 bases, with 9 bases between the two germline ends. This CDR3 contains 13 residues. The DNA of the CDR3 is TGTGCCAGCAGTCCAACAGGGAACTATGGCTACACCTTC. This codes for CASSPTGNYGYTF.

The chain carries TRBV7-9 and TRBJ2-5, with no clear D. The V gene lost 1 base and the J gene lost 5 bases, with 5 bases spanning the gap. The CDR3 runs to 12 residues. The germline CDR1 and CDR2 sequences are SEHNR and FQNEAQ (reference sequence). The CDR3 nucleotides read TGTGCCAGCAGCTTAGACTCTGAGACCCAGTACTTC. It specifies CASSLDSETQYF.

Turning to this clone: Other DNA sequences within the sample encode an identical CDR3. J is TRBJ1-1 and V is TRBV18, with D tentatively TRBD1 (5 bases). Germline V gene sequence: CDR1 KGHSH, CDR2 LQKENI. The germline V and J ends were trimmed by 3 bases and 3 bases, with 8 bases remaining between them. The CDR3 runs to 13 residues. DNA of the CDR3: TGTGCCAGCTCACCTACAGGCGACACTGAAGCTTTCTTT. The encoded protein is CASSPTGDTEAFF.

The chain has TRBV9 and TRBJ2-6; 12 bases are a match to TRBD2. The J segment lost 4 bases and the V segment lost 4 bases, leaving 6 bases of the junction unmatched. Germline V gives CDR1 SGDLS, CDR2 YYNGEE. CDR3 length: 17 residues. CDR3 bases: TGTGCCAGCAGCCCAGGGACTAGCGGGTACGGGGCCAACGTCCTGACTTTC. Encoded protein: CASSPGTSGYGANVLTF.

In regard to this clone: Germline is not matched at one junction end, which may reflect a read error. The chain uses TRBV2 and TRBJ2-3; 8 bases fit TRBD2. This CDR3 comprises 14 residues. Germline CDR1 is SNHLY and CDR2 is FYNNEI. Here the CDR3 reads CARGGVGTSPLHLF. DNA of the CDR3: TGTGCCAGAGGGGGAGTCGGGACTAGTCCATTACACTTATTT.

The chain has TRBV2 and TRBJ2-1, with a weak D call TRBD2 (6 bases). The length of the CDR3 is 14 residues. Germline V gene lookup returns CDR1 SNHLY and CDR2 FYNNEI. Trimming left V 1 base short and J 5 bases short, with 9 bases between. CDR3 DNA: TGTGCCAGCAGTGAAGGGAGGGCCAACAATGAGCAGTTCTTC. Translating gives CASSEGRANNEQFF. Using reference TRBV2 and TRBJ2-1 for the parts outside the CDR3, the full variable domain is EPEVTQTPSHQVTQMGQEVILRCVPISNHLYFYWYRQILGQKVEFLVSFYNNEISEKSEIFDDQFSVERPDGSNFTLKIRSTKLEDSAMYFCASSEGRANNEQFFGPGTRLTVL.

The sample holds one count of this clone. The chain carries TRBV10-3 and TRBJ1-5; the D gene is possibly TRBD1 (5 bases). V shed 0 bases and J shed 7 bases, with 10 bases lying between them. This CDR3 contains 14 residues. Looked up from germline, CDR1 is ENHRY and CDR2 is SYGVKD. For the CDR3, the DNA is TGTGCCATCAGTGAGTCAGGGACTTCGCAGCCCCAGCATTTT. This translates into CAISESGTSQPQHF.

CDR3 protein: CASSASTGAGELFF. The CDR3 DNA follows: TGTGCCAGCAGCGCGTCGACAGGGGCCGGGGAGCTGTTTTTT. J is TRBJ2-2 and V is TRBV9; 8 bases agree with TRBD1. The CDR3 is 14 amino acids. Germline V lookup: CDR1 SGDLS, CDR2 YYNGEE. V dropped 3 bases and J dropped 6; count of bases not matched to a gene: 4.

The chain joins TRBV7-2 to TRBJ1-1; D is perhaps TRBD1 (6 bases). CDR3 length equals 15 residues. CDR1 SGHTA and CDR2 FQGNSA come from the germline V gene. Trimming shortened V by 1 base and J by 1 base, and 10 bases separated the two germline ends. DNA for the CDR3: TGTGCCAGCAGCTTAGATATAGGGGGGAACACTGAAGCTTTCTTT. Translated: CASSLDIGGNTEAFF.

This clone was recorded only once. The V call is TRBV7-2, the J call TRBJ2-5; D is undetermined. This CDR3 is 14 amino acids long. Germline V lookup: CDR1 SGHTA, CDR2 FQGNSA. Trimming removed 1 base at V and 4 bases at J, with 10 bases between. CDR3 DNA: TGTGCCAGCAGCTTAGGGTTGCGTGGAGAGACCCAGTACTTC. Translation: CASSLGLRGETQYF.

The rearrangement uses TRBV4-1 and TRBJ2-1; 8 bases are shared with TRBD2. CDR1 and CDR2 (germline): MGHRA, YSYEKL. The CDR3 runs 16 residues. The V and J ends lost 0 bases and 6 bases, in that order; junction bases with no gene match: 7. This chain's CDR3 is CASSQETTGGPNEQFF. In DNA, the CDR3 is TGCGCCAGCAGCCAAGAGACGACGGGAGGGCCCAATGAGCAGTTCTTC.

This clone was seen once. The V gene is TRBV7-2, the J gene TRBJ1-4; D might be TRBD1 (5 bases). The V gene lost 5 bases and the J gene lost 3 bases, with 13 bases spanning the gap. The CDR3 spans 15 residues. Per germline, CDR1 SGHTA and CDR2 FQGNSA. The DNA of the CDR3 is TGTGCCAGCAGCGCATCCGGGGGACCTAATGAAAAACTGTTTTTT. Its protein product is CASSASGGPNEKLFF.

The chain recombines TRBV30 with TRBJ2-3, with TRBD2 matching 13 bases. The CDR3 covers 14 residues. Germline V gene lookup returns CDR1 GTSNPN and CDR2 SVGIG (reference sequence). The CDR3 DNA follows: TGTGCTATCCCCGGGACTAGCGGGACGGAGACGCAGTATTTT. Its translation is CAIPGTSGTETQYF.

Only one count was recorded for this clone. The gene calls are TRBV6-2 or TRBV6-3 and TRBJ2-7, with D hard to call. Trimming stripped 2 bases from V and 0 bases from J, with 11 bases between. The CDR3 extends over 15 amino acids. Germline V gene sequence: CDR1 MNHEY, CDR2 SVGEGT. The CDR3 region has the DNA TGTGCCAGCAGTTACGGCGGCTCCAACTCCTACGAGCAGTACGTC. It translates to CASSYGGSNSYEQYV.

The table lists this clone with a count of one. The rearrangement joins TRBV7-8 to TRBJ1-5; 7 bases map to TRBD1. There are 13 residues in the CDR3. Germline values: CDR1 SGHVS, CDR2 FQNEAQ. The V and J ends lost 5 bases and 4 bases, in that order; junction bases with no gene match: 2. DNA of the CDR3: TGTGCCAGCAGCGCGGACAGGAATCAGCCCCAGCATTTT. Protein sequence: CASSADRNQPQHF.

This clone has a single count. The chain recombines TRBV12-3 or TRBV12-4 with TRBJ2-2; D remains ambiguous. Trimming stripped 6 bases from V and 6 bases from J, with 11 bases between. The CDR3 has 13 amino acids. Here the CDR3 reads CASRPRNPGELFF. The CDR3 DNA sequence: TGTGCCAGCAGGCCCAGAAACCCCGGGGAGCTGTTTTTT.

V is TRBV15 and J is TRBJ2-5; 9 positions match TRBD1. Per the germline V gene, CDR1 is LNHNV and CDR2 is YYDKDF (reference sequence). The CDR3 sequence is 18 residues long. The V gene end was trimmed by 3 bases and the J gene end by 1 base; junction bases not matched to a gene: 12. The CDR3 region has the DNA TGTGCCACCAGCAGGCGGACAGGGGCGAGCGCTGGCCAAGAGACCCAGTACTTC. Its protein product is CATSRRTGASAGQETQYF. Supplemented by reference TRBV15 and TRBJ2-5, the full variable domain reads DAMVIQNPRYQVTQFGKPVTLSCSQTLNHNVMYWYQQKSSQAPKLLFHYYDKDFNNEADTPDNFQSRRPNTSFCFLDIRSPGLGDTAMYLCATSRRTGASAGQETQYFGPGTRLLVL.

The gene calls are TRBV3-1 (or the pseudogene TRBV3-2) and TRBJ1-3; D call uncertain. Germline CDR1 is LGHDT and CDR2 is YNNKEL (reference sequence). The CDR3 contains 15 residues. With 0 bases removed from V and 1 base from J, the gap between germline ends came to 7 bases. The CDR3 reads CASSQDRGSGNTIYF. For the CDR3, the DNA is TGTGCCAGCAGCCAAGACAGAGGTTCTGGAAACACCATATATTTT.

J is TRBJ2-7 and V is TRBV5-3; possibly TRBD1 for D (5 bases). TRBV5-3 is an ORF, and what it does is uncertain. The CDR3 loop spans 15 amino acids. Trimming pared 0 bases from V and 5 bases from J, leaving 15 bases between. The CDR3 nucleotides are TGTGCCAGAAGCTTGGAGAGGCAGGGTTGGGACGAGCAGTACTTC. It codes for CARSLERQGWDEQYF.

V is TRBV6-6 and J is TRBJ2-5; the match to TRBD2 covers 12 bases. Per the germline V gene, CDR1 is MNHNY and CDR2 is SVGAGI (reference sequence). The V segment lost 5 bases and the J segment 4 bases; nucleotides outside the gene matches: 14. There are 18 residues in the CDR3. The CDR3 protein is CASSPGLAGPPGGETQYF. In nucleotides, the CDR3 is TGTGCCAGCAGTCCCGGACTAGCGGGGCCACCGGGTGGAGAGACCCAGTACTTC.

V usage is TRBV6-5 and J usage is TRBJ1-2; 7 bases are a match to TRBD1. Germline CDR1 reads MNHEY; CDR2 reads SVGAGI. The CDR3 extends over 13 amino acids. Trimming at V came to 4 bases and at J to 4 bases, leaving 3 bases not matched to a gene. The CDR3 sequence: CASSSGQTYGYTF. CDR3 in DNA: TGTGCCAGCAGTTCGGGACAGACCTATGGCTACACCTTC.

The chain couples TRBV18 to TRBJ2-5; D might be TRBD1 (5 bases). Germline V gene lookup returns CDR1 KGHSH and CDR2 LQKENI. Trimming left V 1 base short and J 4 bases short, with 22 bases between. CDR3 length: 18 amino acids. The CDR3 spells CASSPLGLGAGSSETQYF. In DNA, the CDR3 is TGTGCCAGCTCACCACTAGGGCTCGGTGCAGGGTCCTCAGAGACCCAGTACTTC.

The chain has TRBV7-2 and TRBJ2-7; D is perhaps TRBD1 (6 bases). Trimming stripped 2 bases from V and 4 bases from J, with 18 bases between. The CDR3 spans 16 residues. The germline gives CDR1 SGHTA, CDR2 FQGNSA. The CDR3 bases are TGTGCCAGCAGCTTACCAGGGGAGTTTGGTAGGTACGAGCAGTACTTC. It yields the protein CASSLPGEFGRYEQYF.

J is TRBJ2-3 and V is TRBV27; 7 bases map to TRBD1. Trimming at V came to 4 bases and at J to 0 bases, leaving 7 bases not matched to a gene. The CDR3 consists of 16 residues. Germline assignment: CDR1 MNHEY and CDR2 SMNVEV (reference sequence). The CDR3 loop reads CASSWSTGRSTDTQYF. Written as DNA, the CDR3 is TGTGCCAGCAGTTGGTCGACAGGGAGAAGCACAGATACGCAGTATTTT.